The present T cell receptor beta chain was sequenced within a study of blood T cell repertoires in COVID-19 (dated by TCRdb to 2019 to 2021). In the study overall: Samples from collaborators originated in the United States, Italy and Spain and spanned both the acute and convalescent phases of COVID-19. Subjects who had been exposed to COVID-19, were actively infected with it, or had recovered from it provided the deeply sampled blood TCRbeta repertoires that made up the dataset. The prospective study material was composed of cDNA or gDNA derived from T cells, B-cell-depleted T cells, or PBMCs. The repertoires were made available in a free public database intended to serve as a resource for research on the immune response to SARS-CoV-2. Sample metadata almost always included a de-identified subject ID, COVID-19 status, age in years and sex. Where available, HLA class I and class II types were taken from metadata supplied by the sample provider and were not determined by assay-based typing. Samples were obtained from the ongoing ImmuneRACE study (first 160 participants) and from approximately 1,200 subjects provided by 6 global collaborators. On the study overall, not on this receptor specifically: The quantity of clinical and demographic metadata differed by source and by participant and was supplied without curation.

A remark on this clone: The clone's antigen remains unknown. No per-base quality is available; no much larger clone lies one base away.

Each collaborating institution followed its own protocols to collect whole blood in K2EDTA tubes. Collaborator samples were shipped for TCRbeta analysis as frozen whole blood, isolated PBMCs, or DNA extracted from either sample type. Reading the germline V gene gives CDR1 ENHRY and CDR2 SYGVKD. The CDR3 goes from the cysteine to the valine over 13 residues. Here the CDR3 DNA is all that survives: 39 bases in frame from base 1. The germline V and J ends show losses of 10 bases and 2 bases respectively, and no gene match explains 7 bases of the junction. TCRbeta CDR3 regions were amplified from genomic DNA by means of the immunoSEQ Assay, a bias-controlled multiplex PCR. As for how the authors treated the data: The number of nucleated cells in each sample was estimated by amplification of reference gene primers within the assay. To quantify the absolute abundance of each unique TCRbeta CDR3 rearrangement, sequence reads were collapsed and filtered. For each sample, productive Simpson clonality was calculated as the square root of Simpson's diversity index over productive rearrangements. TCRdb provides this immuneACCESS table in a form limited to in-frame rearrangements. Some clones are lacking; in checked studies, under half of them reflect an unresolved V gene, and why the rest are absent is not known. For V, J and clone size, that table is used; D and trimming come from the DNA. The sample includes just over 95,000 clones, with around 80% observed a single time. In total, the top ten clones hold around 4.4% of the sample.

The TCR originated in a man in his fifties or sixties with acute or convalescent COVID-19. The sequence links TRBV10-3 to TRBJ2-7, with 8 bases in between that match TRBD1. Sample: peripheral blood. The CDR3 here reads CATRTGNTYEQYV. The base sequence is TGTGCCACCCGGACAGGGAATACCTACGAGCAGTACGTC.